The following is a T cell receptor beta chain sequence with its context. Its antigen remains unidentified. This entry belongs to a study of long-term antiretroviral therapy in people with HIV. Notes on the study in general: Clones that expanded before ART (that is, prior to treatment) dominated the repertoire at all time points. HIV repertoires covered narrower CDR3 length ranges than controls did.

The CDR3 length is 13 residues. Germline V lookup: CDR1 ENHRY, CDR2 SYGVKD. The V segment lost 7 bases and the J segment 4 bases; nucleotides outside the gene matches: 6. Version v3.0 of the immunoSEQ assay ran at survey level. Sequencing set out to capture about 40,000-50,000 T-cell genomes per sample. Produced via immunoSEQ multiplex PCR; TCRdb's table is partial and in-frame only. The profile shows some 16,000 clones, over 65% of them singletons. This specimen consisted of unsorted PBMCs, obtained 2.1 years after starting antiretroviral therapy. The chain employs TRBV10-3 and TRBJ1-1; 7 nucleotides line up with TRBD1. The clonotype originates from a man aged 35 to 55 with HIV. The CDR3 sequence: CAITMTGSTEAFF. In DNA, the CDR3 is TGTGCCATCACCATGACAGGGAGCACTGAAGCTTTCTTT.